Below are 11 T cell receptor beta chains sequenced from a single sample in a study of human T cells and chemical hapten exposure. Regarding time point: patch test 2, 6 weeks after DPC sensitization. Treatment here: therapeutic diphenylcyclopropenone sensitization with weekly scalp DPC. TCRdb processed the RACE reads anew with MiXCR; each CDR3 protein has one entry. The data contain 110,000 to 150,000 distinct CDR3 sequences, 12% of them singletons. The starting material was whole blood, obtained in connection with sensitization to the hapten diphenylcyclopropenone (DPC). The receptors stem from a woman aged 50 to 65 with alopecia areata. Some clones in this sample may be carry-over from other donors' samples.

This clonotype was seen ten or more times. The chain joins TRBV20-1 to TRBJ1-6; no clear D gene. The germline V and J ends were trimmed by 1 base and 11 bases, with 9 bases remaining between them. The CDR3 has 12 residues. CDR1 and CDR2 (germline): DFQATT, SNEGSKA (reference sequence). The CDR3 DNA is TGCAGTGCTAGAGCCGCTGACCCACCCCTCCACTTT. This encodes CSARAADPPLHF.

This clonotype came up many times. V and J are TRBV3-1 and TRBJ2-7, with TRBD2 identical over 9 bases. This CDR3 comprises 13 residues. The germline V gene has CDR1 LGHDT and CDR2 YNNKEL (reference sequence). With V trimmed by 7 bases and J by 7 bases, 8 bases remained unmatched. The DNA for the CDR3 is TGTGCCAGCAACGTAGCGGGAGAAGGAGAGCAGTACTTC. It is translated as CASNVAGEGEQYF.

This sequence joins TRBV30 and TRBJ2-2, with D hard to call. The V end was cut by 0 bases, the J end by 1 base, with 3 bases between. This CDR3 spans 13 amino acids. Germline V gives CDR1 GTSNPN, CDR2 SVGIG (reference sequence). In DNA, the CDR3 is TGTGCCTGGAGTGTACTGAACACCGGGGAGCTGTTTTTT. Translating gives CAWSVLNTGELFF.

The chain's CDR3 is CASSLANSGQGRGYTF. In DNA form, the CDR3 reads TGCGCCAGCAGCTTGGCCAACTCGGGACAGGGAAGAGGCTACACCTTC. The chain joins TRBV5-1 to TRBJ1-2, with 9 bases aligning to TRBD1. The germline CDR1 and CDR2 sequences are SGHRS and YFSETQ. V lost 0 bases, J lost 8 bases, and 11 bases stayed unmatched. The CDR3 spans 16 residues.

This clonotype was seen ten or more times. The gene calls are TRBV28 and TRBJ2-5, with 7 bases matching TRBD2. The CDR3 is 14 amino acids. Germline CDR1 reads MDHEN; CDR2 reads SYDVKM. J was trimmed by 5 bases and V by 8 bases; bases with no gene match: 11. As DNA, the CDR3 is TGTGCCAGCTGGGGGGGGACGTTTGATGAGACCCAGTACTTC. Translation gives CASWGGTFDETQYF.

The genes are TRBV20-1 and TRBJ2-7; D ambiguous. This CDR3 has 15 residues. CDR1 is DFQATT, CDR2 SNEGSKA, per germline (reference sequence). Trimming left V 0 bases short and J 0 bases short, with 12 bases between. The DNA of the CDR3 is TGCAGTGCTAGAGATAGGTGGGGAAGCTCCTACGAGCAGTACTTC. This gives the protein CSARDRWGSSYEQYF.

The genes are TRBV9 and TRBJ1-6; D is perhaps TRBD1 (6 bases). Deletions cut 0 bases from V and 5 bases from J, with 12 bases between. Germline V lookup: CDR1 SGDLS, CDR2 YYNGEE. CDR3 length: 16 residues. The CDR3, as DNA: TGTGCCAGCAGCGTAGGTAGGGGGGCCAATAATTCACCCCTCCACTTT. Encoded protein: CASSVGRGANNSPLHF.

CDR3 sequence (DNA): TGTGCCAGCAGATATAGGGACGATGGAACTGAAGCTTTCTTT. This translates into CASRYRDDGTEAFF. This chain joins TRBV2 and TRBJ1-1, with D possibly TRBD1 on 5 matching bases. The CDR3 length is 14 residues. From germline, CDR1 is SNHLY and CDR2 FYNNEI. The V end was cut by 6 bases, the J end by 5 bases, with 16 bases between.

This clonotype was seen a few times. V usage is TRBV11-2 and J usage is TRBJ2-1; D unresolved. Germline values: CDR1 SGHAT, CDR2 FQNNGV. CDR3 length equals 17 residues. V shed 3 bases and J shed 0 bases, with 15 bases lying between them. This CDR3 reads CASSLGGALSSYNEQFF. In DNA, the CDR3 is TGTGCCAGCAGCTTGGGTGGCGCGCTAAGCTCCTACAATGAGCAGTTCTTC.

The chain carries TRBV12-3 or TRBV12-4 and TRBJ1-3; D is uncertain. Trimming shortened V by 5 bases and J by 7 bases, and 9 bases separated the two germline ends. The CDR3 consists of 12 residues. For the CDR3, the DNA is TGTGCCAGCAGTCCCCGTGGCAACACCATATATTTT. Translated: CASSPRGNTIYF.

The chain links TRBV7-3 to TRBJ2-1, with 12 bases fitting TRBD2. Germline loops: CDR1 SGHTA, CDR2 FQGTGA. The ends lost 5 bases at V and 8 bases at J; junction bases unmatched: 7. This CDR3 comprises 15 residues. This CDR3 reads CASSTRTSGIDEQFF. DNA for the CDR3: TGTGCCAGCAGCACGAGGACTAGCGGGATCGATGAGCAGTTCTTC.